This T cell receptor (beta chain) was identified during a study of CD8 T cells in ankylosing spondylitis. Worth noting for this clonotype: Antigen: not known.

Germline loops: CDR1 SEHNR, CDR2 FQNEAQ (reference sequence). V lost 0 bases and J 4 bases, leaving 16 bases between the germline ends. The CDR3 covers 17 residues. Study findings and constraints: From matched ankylosing spondylitis synovial fluid, disease-linked clones were reportedly recovered at significantly enriched levels. A TCR beta motif made of fewer than ten highly homologous variants seemed typical of ankylosing spondylitis blood. Peripheral blood held disease-linked clones only at relatively low frequency, and these were CD8+.

TCR beta libraries were made by quantitative 5'-RACE with molecular barcodes. TCRdb reanalysed the 5' RACE reads using MiXCR and keeps one entry per CDR3 protein. Of about 280,000 distinct CDR3 sequences listed, over 15% are singletons. This sequence joins TRBV7-9 and TRBJ1-3, with D possibly matching TRBD1 (6 bases). The TCR sequence derives from a male donor with ankylosing spondylitis or in good health (not recorded which). The specimen sequenced was blood, either unsorted or a sorted T cell fraction (not recorded which). CDR3 nucleotide sequence: TGTGCCAGCAGCTTAGCTTTGACAGGAGAAGGAGGAAACACCATATATTTT. This encodes CASSLALTGEGGNTIYF.